One T cell receptor (beta chain) is described in this entry. The sample comes from a study of CD8 T cells in Susac syndrome. The germline CDR1 and CDR2 sequences are DFQATT and SNEGSKA (reference sequence). The CDR3 consists of 14 residues. V lost 4 bases to trimming and J lost 0 bases, with 12 bases between them. RNA in amounts of roughly 0.5 to 1 ug was reverse transcribed with random hexamers. MiXCR, run by TCRdb on the immunoSEQ multiplex PCR reads, gives a single entry per CDR3 protein. The data contain 230,000 or so distinct CDR3 sequences, about 95% of them singletons. This TCR derives from a human donor with multiple sclerosis. The specimen sequenced was CD4+ T cells from PBMCs. The V gene is TRBV20-1, the J gene TRBJ1-1; the D is unclear. The CDR3 loop is CSAIGQSMNTEAFF. In DNA form, the CDR3 reads TGCAGTGCTATCGGTCAGTCAATGAACACTGAAGCTTTCTTT.